This record covers a single TCR beta chain. Its matching antigen is unknown. The method was immunoSEQ multiplex PCR; TCRdb's version includes in-frame clones alone and lacks a portion of them. The data hold 100,000 to 140,000 clones, with more than 75% observed a single time. The CDR3 totals 15 residues. The V and J ends lost 3 bases and 4 bases respectively, with 12 bases between them. The V gene's germline CDR1 is SGHDN and CDR2 FVKESK. The source of the sample is a study of T cell responses to AZD1222 COVID-19 vaccine. General study findings and limits: Across the whole spike, CD4 TCRs peaked at regions 160-218 and 743-854. Just five or six AZD1222 recipients tested seropositive at baseline. Increased Spike-specific TCR breadth and depth were observed after two AZD1222 doses.

The chain joins TRBV14 to TRBJ2-2; D gene unclear. The sequenced sample was peripheral blood, obtained on day 0 of AZD1222 vaccination. This TCR came from an adult in good health. The CDR3 DNA sequence: TGTGCCAGCAGCCAGTGGCTCTCAGGCACCGGGGAGCTGTTTTTT. This gives the protein CASSQWLSGTGELFF.